This T cell receptor beta chain was recorded in a study of cytomegalovirus exposure and HLA in healthy donors. The PCR contained 60 Vbeta and 13 Jbeta primers. TCRdb keeps only in-frame clones here, not all; method: immunoSEQ multiplex PCR. The sample lists 220,000 or so clones, more than 75% seen once, with 2.7% in the top ten. The junction had 7 bases not matched to a gene; V was cut back by 2 bases and J by 9 bases. This CDR3 is built from 13 residues. CDR1 is MNHEY and CDR2 is SMNVEV in the germline V gene (reference sequence). The TCR originated in a woman aged 40 to 49 in good health and CMV-seronegative. Sequencing was done on a sample of PBMCs. The chain uses TRBV27 and TRBJ2-7; TRBD1 matches at 7 bases. CDR3 region: CASSLDRANGQYF. The CDR3 coding sequence is TGTGCCAGCAGTTTAGACAGGGCTAACGGGCAGTACTTC.